The 29 T cell receptor beta chains listed next were all sequenced from one sample in a study of neurological immune-mediated disorders (dated by TCRdb to 2018 to 2020). The meaning of the sample's time point label: longitudinal time-point 1 (baseline). Library preparation was by 5' RACE. The instrument was an Illumina HiSeq 2500. TCRdb took the public reads, trimmed them with fastp at Q25, ran MiXCR for clone calling and kept in-frame beta chains. Entries that share a CDR3 protein sequence are merged under the most common genes and DNA. The sample contains 50,000 to 70,000 distinct CDR3 sequences, approximately 11% of them found a single time. The top ten hold approximately 7% of the sample. Sequencing was done on a sample of PBMCs. The receptors derive from a male donor with HTLV-1-associated myelopathy (HAM/TSP).

This clonotype was recorded many times. The chain couples TRBV11-2 to TRBJ2-1; D is unclear. V dropped 3 bases and J dropped 6 bases, with 9 bases sitting between them. CDR1 is SGHAT, CDR2 FQNNGV, per germline. The CDR3 covers 13 residues. This CDR3 reads CASSLAGSNEQFF. The CDR3, as DNA: TGTGCCAGCAGCTTGGCCGGATCCAATGAGCAGTTCTTC.

This chain links TRBV18 with TRBJ1-6; D might be TRBD1 (6 bases). The CDR3 totals 15 residues. Trimming took 3 bases from V and 6 from J, leaving 12 bases between them. Germline V gives CDR1 KGHSH, CDR2 LQKENI. The CDR3 spells CASSPPTGSNSPLHF. The CDR3 DNA sequence: TGTGCCAGCTCACCGCCGACAGGATCTAATTCACCCCTCCACTTT.

The chain carries TRBV11-2 and TRBJ2-7; perhaps D is TRBD1 or TRBD2 (5 bases each). Germline loops: CDR1 SGHAT, CDR2 FQNNGV. The CDR3 contains 14 residues. V lost 3 bases to trimming and J lost 1 base, with 10 bases between them. The CDR3 region is CASSLGRESYEQYF. Here the CDR3 DNA reads TGTGCCAGCAGCTTGGGCAGGGAGTCCTACGAGCAGTACTTC.

This clonotype came up many times. J is TRBJ1-1 and V is TRBV7-9; TRBD1 agrees at 8 bases. After removal of 1 base from V and 5 bases from J, the junction contained 6 bases not matched to a gene. Germline lookup yields CDR1 SEHNR and CDR2 FQNEAQ (reference sequence). The CDR3 loop spans 15 amino acids. CDR3 loop: CASSLGRTGNTEAFF. CDR3 bases: TGTGCCAGCAGCTTAGGGAGGACAGGGAATACTGAAGCTTTCTTT.

This clonotype was picked up many times. V usage is TRBV9 and J usage is TRBJ2-3, with TRBD1 matching over 8 bases. The length of the CDR3 is 16 residues. The V and J ends lost 0 bases and 7 bases, in that order; junction bases with no gene match: 10. The germline gives CDR1 SGDLS, CDR2 YYNGEE. The CDR3 reads CASSVGGRGLENTQYF. The CDR3 DNA reads as TGTGCCAGCAGCGTAGGCGGCAGGGGGCTGGAAAATACGCAGTATTTT.

This clonotype was seen repeatedly, ten times or more. The genes are TRBV7-2 and TRBJ2-1; 14 bases agree with TRBD2. The CDR3 is made up of 19 amino acids. V was clipped by 1 base and J by 3 bases; unmatched bases: 8. Per germline, CDR1 SGHTA and CDR2 FQGNSA. Here the CDR3 DNA reads TGTGCCAGCAGCTTAGTAGGGACTAGCGGGGGAAGCAGCTACAATGAGCAGTTCTTC. This codes for CASSLVGTSGGSSYNEQFF. Full variable domain (remainder filled in from reference TRBV7-2 and TRBJ2-1): GAGVSQSPSNKVTEKGKDVELRCDPISGHTALYWYRQSLGQGLEFLIYFQGNSAPDKSGLPSDRFSAERTGGSVSTLTIQRTQQEDSAVYLCASSLVGTSGGSSYNEQFFGPGTRLTVL.

This clonotype appeared many times. The genes are TRBV6-2 or TRBV6-3 and TRBJ1-4; D is undetermined. CDR1 is MNHEY and CDR2 is SVGEGT in the germline V gene. Trimming removed 5 bases at V and 15 bases at J, with 13 bases between. There are 11 residues in the CDR3. CDR3 in DNA: TGTGCCAGCAGTCCCAGGAAAACCGTGTTTTTT. It encodes CASSPRKTVFF.

In the case of this clonotype: This could be a read error, since a much larger clone is one nucleotide away. This chain connects TRBV6-4 to TRBJ2-1, with 9 bases fitting TRBD2. Germline trimming cut 6 bases from V and 9 bases from J; bases unmatched to any gene: 9. Germline-derived CDR1 and CDR2 are MRHNA and SNTAGT. CDR3 length equals 14 residues. The CDR3 sequence: CASRGIAGVGEQFF. The CDR3 region has the DNA TGTGCCAGCAGGGGAATAGCGGGGGTGGGTGAGCAGTTCTTC.

This clonotype was counted ten times or more. The chain combines TRBV16 with TRBJ1-5, with a possible D match to TRBD1 (6 bases). The germline CDR1 and CDR2 sequences are KGHSY and FQNENV. Trimming pared 4 bases from V and 3 bases from J, leaving 22 bases between. The CDR3 extends over 18 amino acids. The CDR3 DNA is TGTGCCAGCAGCCGAAGACAGGAAAGGGCACTGGACAATCAGCCCCAGCATTTT. The encoded protein is CASSRRQERALDNQPQHF.

Details on this clonotype: It is likely a read error, because the conserved phenylalanine at the end of the CDR3 is missing. This chain uses TRBV5-5 with TRBJ2-1; 9 nucleotides align to TRBD2. This CDR3 is 16 amino acids long. V lost 4 bases to trimming and J lost 0 bases; unmatched junction nucleotides: 5. Germline values: CDR1 SGHKS, CDR2 YYEKEE (reference sequence). The CDR3 loop reads CASSGRGGVSYNEQFS. CDR3 nucleotide sequence: TGTGCCAGCAGCGGGCGGGGGGGTGTCTCCTACAATGAGCAGTTCTCT.

This clonotype came up many times. This chain joins TRBV20-1 and TRBJ2-7; 8 nucleotides agree with TRBD2. V gave up 6 bases and J gave up 2 bases; unmatched junction bases: 12. The germline CDR1 and CDR2 sequences are DFQATT and SNEGSKA (reference sequence). The length of the CDR3 is 15 residues. The CDR3 region has the DNA TGCAGTGCCCCCACCTACGGGGGGGCAACCTACGAGCAGTACTTC. Amino acids: CSAPTYGGATYEQYF.

The chain carries TRBV6-1 and TRBJ1-1, with D possibly TRBD1 on 6 matching bases. Trimming removed 0 bases at V and 8 bases at J, with 16 bases between. The CDR3 sequence is 15 residues long. CDR1 is MNHNS and CDR2 is SASEGT in the germline V gene. CDR3 in amino acids: CASSEAQGGGVEAFF. For the CDR3, the DNA is TGTGCCAGCAGTGAAGCGCAAGGAGGGGGGGTCGAAGCTTTCTTT.

This clonotype showed up many times. The chain combines TRBV7-9 with TRBJ1-5; D is perhaps TRBD1 (6 bases). Per germline, CDR1 SEHNR and CDR2 FQNEAQ (reference sequence). Trimming left V 7 bases short and J 6 bases short, with 13 bases between. The CDR3 is made up of 13 amino acids. The CDR3 reads CASTRGGGQPQHF. The CDR3 nucleotides are TGTGCCAGCACCCGAGGGGGGGGTCAGCCCCAGCATTTT.

In this sample, this clonotype turned up many times. The chain couples TRBV6-1 to TRBJ1-5; unclear D gene. The CDR3 has 11 residues. Looked up from germline, CDR1 is MNHNS and CDR2 is SASEGT. Trimming took off 5 bases at V and 5 bases at J, with 4 bases between the two ends. DNA for the CDR3: TGTGCCAGCAGTTGGGATCAGCCCCAGCATTTT. It translates to CASSWDQPQHF.

The chain couples TRBV7-2 to TRBJ2-3; tentative D call: TRBD2 (6 bases). CDR1 and CDR2 from the germline V gene are SGHTA and FQGNSA. V was pared by 1 base and J by 1 base, with 9 bases between. This CDR3 is built from 15 residues. CDR3 in DNA: TGTGCCAGCAGCTTAGAGGGCGGGGGCACAGATACGCAGTATTTT. Its translation is CASSLEGGGTDTQYF.

This clonotype occurred many times. V usage is TRBV2 and J usage is TRBJ1-5; unclear D gene. Trimming took off 6 bases at V and 1 base at J, with 10 bases between the two ends. Germline lookup yields CDR1 SNHLY and CDR2 FYNNEI. The CDR3 sequence is 14 residues long. Here the CDR3 reads CASRLGYSNQPQHF. The CDR3 nucleotides read TGTGCCAGCAGACTAGGCTACAGCAATCAGCCCCAGCATTTT.

At least ten counts were recorded for this clonotype. This rearrangement joins TRBV5-6 to TRBJ2-7; D may be TRBD2 (6 bases). The V gene's germline CDR1 is SGHDT and CDR2 YYEEEE. The CDR3 consists of 12 residues. V gave up 4 bases and J gave up 2 bases, with 7 bases separating them. CDR3 sequence reads: CASSRGTYEQYF. CDR3 nucleotides: TGTGCCAGCAGCCGCGGGACCTACGAGCAGTACTTC.

In the case of this clonotype: At one boundary the junction diverges from the germline segment, which might be a read error. J is TRBJ2-1 and V is TRBV5-1, with TRBD1 identical over 9 bases. Germline CDR1 reads SGHRS; CDR2 reads YFSETQ. This CDR3 spans 15 amino acids. The CDR3 here is CASHPRQGDYNQQFF. The CDR3 DNA sequence: TGCGCCAGCCACCCTCGACAGGGGGACTACAATCAGCAGTTCTTC.

This clonotype appeared many times. The chain recombines TRBV4-3 with TRBJ2-2; D uncertain. The CDR3 consists of 14 residues. Germline lookup yields CDR1 LGHNA and CDR2 YSLEER. V shed 1 base and J shed 6 bases, with 9 bases lying between them. The CDR3 here is CASSQAIWAGELFF. The CDR3 DNA reads as TGCGCCAGCAGCCAAGCTATATGGGCCGGGGAGCTGTTTTTT.

This clonotype was observed many times. This sequence joins TRBV25-1 and TRBJ2-3; 9 nucleotides align to TRBD2. The ends lost 5 bases at V and 2 bases at J; junction bases unmatched: 8. The V gene's germline CDR1 is MGHDK and CDR2 SYGVNS. The CDR3 totals 16 residues. The CDR3 region has the DNA TGTGCCAGCAGTCCGTTGCGGGGGGGAACCACAGATACGCAGTATTTT. Protein: CASSPLRGGTTDTQYF.

This clonotype was counted many times. The CDR3 loop reads CSYETGALGYGYTF. CDR3 in DNA: TGCAGCTACGAGACAGGGGCCCTTGGCTATGGCTACACCTTC. This chain connects TRBV29-1 to TRBJ1-2, with 8 bases matching TRBD1. V lost 8 bases to trimming and J lost 4 bases; unmatched junction nucleotides: 12. The germline gives CDR1 SQVTM, CDR2 ANQGSEA. The CDR3 consists of 14 residues.

This clonotype was found many times. The V and J genes are TRBV29-1 and TRBJ2-1; 7 bases map to TRBD1. From germline, CDR1 is SQVTM and CDR2 ANQGSEA. Trimming took 1 base from V and 5 from J; bases not matched to a gene: 5. There are 14 residues in the CDR3. The CDR3 nucleotides read TGCAGCGTTGAAGGTGGACAGGTTAACAATGAGCAGTTCTTC. This translates into CSVEGGQVNNEQFF.

In regard to this clonotype: This may come from a read error, since a much larger clone is one base off. V usage is TRBV15 and J usage is TRBJ1-2; the D is unclear. Germline-derived CDR1 and CDR2 are LNHNV and YYDKDF (reference sequence). V lost 9 bases to trimming and J lost 6 bases, with 14 bases between them. CDR3 size: 12 residues. The CDR3 coding sequence is TGTGCCACAAATCCCATGGAGGATGGCTACACCTTC. Amino acids: CATNPMEDGYTF.

Regarding this clonotype: A read error may produce the germline difference seen at one junction end. The genes are TRBV7-2 and TRBJ2-3; D remains unclear. The germline V gene encodes CDR1 SGHTA and CDR2 FQGNSA. The CDR3 runs to 12 residues. Here the CDR3 DNA reads TGTGTCAGCAGTGGAAGCACAGATACGCAGTATTTT. It yields the protein CVSSGSTDTQYF.

This clonotype was recorded at least ten times. CDR3 sequence reads: CSARTSGDPRTNTGELFF. The CDR3 DNA is TGCAGTGCTAGGACTAGCGGGGACCCACGAACGAACACCGGGGAGCTGTTTTTT. The V and J genes are TRBV20-1 and TRBJ2-2; 11 positions agree with TRBD2. V shed 3 bases, J shed 0 bases, and the junction held 9 bases outside the gene matches. The CDR3 is made up of 18 amino acids. The V gene's germline CDR1 is DFQATT and CDR2 SNEGSKA (reference sequence).

This clonotype was recorded at least ten times. CDR3 nucleotide sequence: TGCGCCAGCAGCCGGGGCCCAGGGGGCAAACAAGAGACCCAGTACTTC. This gives the protein CASSRGPGGKQETQYF. V and J are TRBV5-1 and TRBJ2-5; the match to TRBD1 covers 8 bases. Trimming at V came to 4 bases and at J to 2 bases, leaving 10 bases not matched to a gene. Germline V lookup: CDR1 SGHRS, CDR2 YFSETQ. The CDR3 runs 16 residues.

The V and J genes are TRBV27 and TRBJ1-5, with a possible D match to TRBD1 (5 bases). Germline V gene data show CDR1 as MNHEY and CDR2 as SMNVEV (reference sequence). With 6 bases removed from V and 2 bases from J, the gap between germline ends came to 20 bases. This CDR3 comprises 17 residues. CDR3 sequence: CASRRGQGGGGNQPQHF. CDR3 DNA sequence: TGTGCCAGCAGAAGAGGGCAGGGCGGGGGTGGCAATCAGCCCCAGCATTTT.

This clonotype came up many times. The chain carries TRBV9 and TRBJ2-2, with 7 bases that match TRBD2. CDR1 and CDR2 (germline): SGDLS, YYNGEE. Trimming cost V 3 bases and J 6 bases; bases outside gene matches: 8. This CDR3 region has 15 residues. Here the CDR3 reads CASSAMGGLAGELFF. Here the CDR3 DNA reads TGTGCCAGCAGCGCTATGGGGGGGTTGGCCGGGGAGCTGTTTTTT.

This clonotype came up a few times. The chain employs TRBV2 and TRBJ1-1; D remains unclear. The CDR3 consists of 15 residues. CDR1 and CDR2 (germline): SNHLY, FYNNEI. The V end was cut by 2 bases, the J end by 1 base, with 11 bases between. The CDR3 sequence: CASSEQGLGNTEAFF. CDR3 nucleotides: TGTGCCAGCAGTGAACAAGGGTTGGGGAACACTGAAGCTTTCTTT.